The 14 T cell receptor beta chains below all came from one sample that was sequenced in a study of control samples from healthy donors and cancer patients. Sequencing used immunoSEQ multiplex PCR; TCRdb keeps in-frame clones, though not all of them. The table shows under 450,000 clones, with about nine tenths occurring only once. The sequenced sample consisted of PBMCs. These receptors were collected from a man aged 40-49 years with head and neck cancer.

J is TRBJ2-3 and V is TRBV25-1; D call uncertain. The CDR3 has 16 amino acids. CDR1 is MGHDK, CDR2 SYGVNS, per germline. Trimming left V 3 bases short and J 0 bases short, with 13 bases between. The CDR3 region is CASSDSRKPSTDTQYF. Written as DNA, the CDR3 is TGTGCCAGCAGTGACTCCCGGAAGCCTAGCACAGATACGCAGTATTTT.

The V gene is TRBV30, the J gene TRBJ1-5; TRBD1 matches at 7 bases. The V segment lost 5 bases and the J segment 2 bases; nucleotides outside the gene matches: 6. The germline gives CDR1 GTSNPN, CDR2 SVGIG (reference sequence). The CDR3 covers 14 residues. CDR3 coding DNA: TGTGCCTGGGGACAGGCCTTAGGCAATCAGCCCCAGCATTTT. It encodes CAWGQALGNQPQHF. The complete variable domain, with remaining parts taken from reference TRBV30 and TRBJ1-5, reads SQTIHQWPATLVQPVGSPLSLECTVEGTSNPNLYWYRQAAGRGLQLLFYSVGIGQISSEVPQNLSASRPQDRQFILSSKKLLLSDSGFYLCAWGQALGNQPQHFGDGTRLSIL.

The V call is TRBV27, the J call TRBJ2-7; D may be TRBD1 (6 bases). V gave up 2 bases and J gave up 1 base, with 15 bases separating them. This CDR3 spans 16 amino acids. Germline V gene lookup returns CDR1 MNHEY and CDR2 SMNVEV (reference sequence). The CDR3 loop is CASSLTQSDRSYEQYF. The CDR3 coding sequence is TGTGCCAGCAGTTTAACGCAAAGTGACAGGTCCTACGAGCAGTACTTC.

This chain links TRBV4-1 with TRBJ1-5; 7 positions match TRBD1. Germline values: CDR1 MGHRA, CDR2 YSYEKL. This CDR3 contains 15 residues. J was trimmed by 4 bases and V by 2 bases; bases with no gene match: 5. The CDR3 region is CASSQRLTGNQPQHF. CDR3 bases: TGCGCCAGCAGCCAAAGGTTGACAGGGAATCAGCCCCAGCATTTT.

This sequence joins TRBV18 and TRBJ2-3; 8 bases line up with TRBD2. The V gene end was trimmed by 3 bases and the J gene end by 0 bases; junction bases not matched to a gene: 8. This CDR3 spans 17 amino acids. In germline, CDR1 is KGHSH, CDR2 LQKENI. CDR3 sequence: CASSPTLTSASTDTQYF. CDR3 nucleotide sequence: TGTGCCAGCTCACCTACCTTGACTAGCGCCAGCACAGATACGCAGTATTTT.

The CDR3 bases are TGTGCCAGCAGTTTGGTCAGGCCTCCTACGAACACTGAAGCTTTCTTT. This sequence encodes CASSLVRPPTNTEAFF. The chain uses TRBV28 and TRBJ1-1, with D unresolved. Looked up from germline, CDR1 is MDHEN and CDR2 is SYDVKM. CDR3 size: 16 residues. The V gene lost 3 bases and the J gene lost 1 base, with 15 bases spanning the gap. The variable domain in full, with the rest retrieved from reference TRBV28 and TRBJ1-1, is DVKVTQSSRYLVKRTGEKVFLECVQDMDHENMFWYRQDPGLGLRLIYFSYDVKMKEKGDIPEGYSVSREKKERFSLILESASTNQTSMYLCASSLVRPPTNTEAFFGQGTRLTVV.

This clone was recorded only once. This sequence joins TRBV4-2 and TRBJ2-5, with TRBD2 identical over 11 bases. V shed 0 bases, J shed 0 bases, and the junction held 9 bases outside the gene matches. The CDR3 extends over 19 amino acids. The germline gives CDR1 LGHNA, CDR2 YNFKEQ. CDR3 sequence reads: CASSQEPYIAGGNQETQYF. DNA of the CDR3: TGTGCCAGCAGCCAAGAACCTTATATAGCGGGGGGGAACCAAGAGACCCAGTACTTC.

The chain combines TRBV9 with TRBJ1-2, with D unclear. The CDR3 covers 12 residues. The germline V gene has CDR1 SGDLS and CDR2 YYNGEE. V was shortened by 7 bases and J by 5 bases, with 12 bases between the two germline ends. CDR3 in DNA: TGTGCCAGCGGAGGACTGGTTTATGGCTACACCTTC. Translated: CASGGLVYGYTF.

The CDR3 nucleotides read TGTGCCAGCAGTGAAAACCGGGGAACCGGCGAGCAGTACTTC. Its translation: CASSENRGTGEQYF. The J gene is TRBJ2-7, the V gene TRBV2; possible D gene TRBD2, 5 bases. V lost 2 bases and J lost 6, with 14 bases in between. The germline gives CDR1 SNHLY, CDR2 FYNNEI. The CDR3 loop spans 14 amino acids.

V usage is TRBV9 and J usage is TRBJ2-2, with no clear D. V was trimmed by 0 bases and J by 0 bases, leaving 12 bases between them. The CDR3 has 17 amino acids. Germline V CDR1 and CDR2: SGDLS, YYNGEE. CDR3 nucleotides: TGTGCCAGCAGCGTAGCTACCCGCGGACCGAACACCGGGGAGCTGTTTTTT. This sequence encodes CASSVATRGPNTGELFF.

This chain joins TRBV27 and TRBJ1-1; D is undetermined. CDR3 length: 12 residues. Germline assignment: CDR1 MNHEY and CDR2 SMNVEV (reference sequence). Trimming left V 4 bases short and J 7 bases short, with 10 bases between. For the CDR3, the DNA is TGTGCCAGCAGTTCCCTCGGGGATGAAGCTTTCTTT. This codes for CASSSLGDEAFF.

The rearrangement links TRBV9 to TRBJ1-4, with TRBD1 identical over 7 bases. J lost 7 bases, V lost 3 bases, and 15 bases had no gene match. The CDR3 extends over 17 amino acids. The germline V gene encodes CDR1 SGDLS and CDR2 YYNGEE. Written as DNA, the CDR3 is TGTGCCAGCAGCGCCTCGGGGGTCCGACAGGGCTCTGAAAAACTGTTTTTT. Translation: CASSASGVRQGSEKLFF.

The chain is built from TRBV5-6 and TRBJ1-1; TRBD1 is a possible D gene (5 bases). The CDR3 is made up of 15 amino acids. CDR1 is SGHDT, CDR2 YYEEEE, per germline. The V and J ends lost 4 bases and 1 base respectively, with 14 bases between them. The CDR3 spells CASSAVGGRNTEAFF. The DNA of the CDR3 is TGTGCCAGCAGCGCCGTGGGGGGAAGGAACACTGAAGCTTTCTTT. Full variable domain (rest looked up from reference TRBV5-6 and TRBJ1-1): DAGVTQSPTHLIKTRGQQVTLRCSPKSGHDTVSWYQQALGQGPQFIFQYYEEEERQRGNFPDRFSGHQFPNYSSELNVNALLLGDSALYLCASSAVGGRNTEAFFGQGTRLTVV.

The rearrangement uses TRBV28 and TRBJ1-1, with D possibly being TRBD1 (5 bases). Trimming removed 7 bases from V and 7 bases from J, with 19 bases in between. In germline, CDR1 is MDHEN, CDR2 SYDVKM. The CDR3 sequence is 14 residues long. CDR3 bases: TGTGCCAGCAAACGAACGATCTCGGGGCGTGAAGCTTTCTTT. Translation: CASKRTISGREAFF.